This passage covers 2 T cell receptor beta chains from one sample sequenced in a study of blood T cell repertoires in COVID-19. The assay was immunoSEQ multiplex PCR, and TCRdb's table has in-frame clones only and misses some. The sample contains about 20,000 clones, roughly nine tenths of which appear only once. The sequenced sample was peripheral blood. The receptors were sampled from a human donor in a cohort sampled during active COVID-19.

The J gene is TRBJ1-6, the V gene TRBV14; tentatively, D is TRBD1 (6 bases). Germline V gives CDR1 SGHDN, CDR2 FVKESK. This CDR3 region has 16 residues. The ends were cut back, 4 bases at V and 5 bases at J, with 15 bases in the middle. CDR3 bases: TGTGCCAGCAGCCCGATAGGACAGACGAATAATTCACCCCTCCACTTT. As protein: CASSPIGQTNNSPLHF.

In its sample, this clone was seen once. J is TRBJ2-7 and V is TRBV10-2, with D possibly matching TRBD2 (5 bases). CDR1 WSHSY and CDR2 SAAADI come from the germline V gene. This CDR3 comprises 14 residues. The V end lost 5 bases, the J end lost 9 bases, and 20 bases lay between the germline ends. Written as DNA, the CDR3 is TGCGCCAGCAGTCTCTCGGGAACCATCGACGGGCAGTACTTC. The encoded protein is CASSLSGTIDGQYF.